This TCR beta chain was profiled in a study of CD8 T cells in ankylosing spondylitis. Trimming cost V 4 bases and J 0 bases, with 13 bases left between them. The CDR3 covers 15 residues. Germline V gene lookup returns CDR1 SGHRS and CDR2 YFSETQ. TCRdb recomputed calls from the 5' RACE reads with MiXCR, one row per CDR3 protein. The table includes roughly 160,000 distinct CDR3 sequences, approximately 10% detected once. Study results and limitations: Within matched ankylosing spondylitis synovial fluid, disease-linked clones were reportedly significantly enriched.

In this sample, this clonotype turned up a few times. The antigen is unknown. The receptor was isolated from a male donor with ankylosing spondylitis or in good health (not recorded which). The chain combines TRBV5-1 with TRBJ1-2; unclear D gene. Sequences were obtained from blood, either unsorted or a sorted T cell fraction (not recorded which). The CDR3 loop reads CASSGEGETNYGYTF. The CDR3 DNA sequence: TGCGCCAGCAGCGGAGAGGGAGAGACTAACTATGGCTACACCTTC. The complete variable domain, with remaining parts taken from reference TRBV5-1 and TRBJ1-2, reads KAGVTQTPRYLIKTRGQQVTLSCSPISGHRSVSWYQQTPGQGLQFLFEYFSETQRNKGNFPGRFSGRQFSNSRSEMNVSTLELGDSALYLCASSGEGETNYGYTFGSGTRLTVV.